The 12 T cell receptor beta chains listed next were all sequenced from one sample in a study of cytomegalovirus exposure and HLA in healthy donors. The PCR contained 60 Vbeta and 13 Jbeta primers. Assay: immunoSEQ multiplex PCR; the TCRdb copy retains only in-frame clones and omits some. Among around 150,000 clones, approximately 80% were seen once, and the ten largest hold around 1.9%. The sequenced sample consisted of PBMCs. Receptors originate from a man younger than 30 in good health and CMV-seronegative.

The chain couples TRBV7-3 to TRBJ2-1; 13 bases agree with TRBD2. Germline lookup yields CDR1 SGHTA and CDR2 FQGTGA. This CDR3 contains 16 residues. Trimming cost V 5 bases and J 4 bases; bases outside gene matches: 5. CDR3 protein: CASSLPGLAGYNEQFF. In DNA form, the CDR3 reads TGTGCCAGCAGCCTCCCGGGACTAGCGGGGTACAATGAGCAGTTCTTC.

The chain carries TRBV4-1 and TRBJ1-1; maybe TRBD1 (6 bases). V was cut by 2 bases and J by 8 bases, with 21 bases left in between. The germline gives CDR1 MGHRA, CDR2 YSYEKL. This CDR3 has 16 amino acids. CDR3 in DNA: TGCGCCAGCAGCCAAAACCCCCTTACAGGGACCGGGGAAGCTTTCTTT. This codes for CASSQNPLTGTGEAFF.

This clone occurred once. CDR3 loop: CASSPSTDFYNEQFF. CDR3 in DNA: TGTGCCAGCAGCCCGTCGACAGACTTTTACAATGAGCAGTTCTTC. V is TRBV9 and J is TRBJ2-1, with D possibly matching TRBD1 (5 bases). CDR1 and CDR2 (germline): SGDLS, YYNGEE. The V gene lost 4 bases and the J gene lost 4 bases, with 15 bases spanning the gap. This CDR3 spans 15 amino acids.

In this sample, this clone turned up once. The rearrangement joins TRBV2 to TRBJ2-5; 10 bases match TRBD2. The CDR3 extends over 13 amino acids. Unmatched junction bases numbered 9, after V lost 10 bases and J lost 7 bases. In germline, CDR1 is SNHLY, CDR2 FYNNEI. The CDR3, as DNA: TGTGCCAACCTAGCGGGAGTCCGGGGGACCCAGTACTTC. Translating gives CANLAGVRGTQYF.

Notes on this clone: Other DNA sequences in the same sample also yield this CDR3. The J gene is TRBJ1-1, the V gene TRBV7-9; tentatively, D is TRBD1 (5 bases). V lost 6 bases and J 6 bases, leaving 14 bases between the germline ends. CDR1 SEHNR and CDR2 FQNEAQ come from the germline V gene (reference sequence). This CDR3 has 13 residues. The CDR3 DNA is TGTGCCAGCAGGGAAGGGGCTCATCCTGAAGCTTTCTTT. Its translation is CASREGAHPEAFF.

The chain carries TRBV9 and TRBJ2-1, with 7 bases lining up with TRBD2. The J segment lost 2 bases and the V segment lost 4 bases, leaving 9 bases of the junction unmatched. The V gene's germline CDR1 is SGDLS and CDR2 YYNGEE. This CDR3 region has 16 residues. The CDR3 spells CASSPTGGTTYNEQFF. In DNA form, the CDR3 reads TGTGCCAGCAGCCCGACGGGGGGTACCACCTACAATGAGCAGTTCTTC. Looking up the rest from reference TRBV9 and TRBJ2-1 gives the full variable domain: DSGVTQTPKHLITATGQRVTLRCSPRSGDLSVYWYQQSLDQGLQFLIQYYNGEERAKGNILERFSAQQFPDLHSELNLSSLELGDSALYFCASSPTGGTTYNEQFFGPGTRLTVL.

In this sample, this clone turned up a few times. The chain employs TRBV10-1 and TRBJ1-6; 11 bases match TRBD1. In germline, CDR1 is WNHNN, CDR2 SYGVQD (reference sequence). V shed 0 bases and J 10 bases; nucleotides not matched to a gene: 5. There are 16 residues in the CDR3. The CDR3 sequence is CASSESGQGARSPLHF. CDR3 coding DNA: TGCGCCAGCAGTGAGTCTGGACAGGGGGCGAGATCACCCCTCCACTTT.

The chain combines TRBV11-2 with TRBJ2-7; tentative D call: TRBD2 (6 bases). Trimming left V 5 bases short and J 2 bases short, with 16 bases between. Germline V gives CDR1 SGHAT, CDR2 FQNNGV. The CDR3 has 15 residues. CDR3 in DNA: TGTGCCAGCAGCGCCAGGGCCGGGAGCCCCTACGAGCAGTACTTC. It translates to CASSARAGSPYEQYF.

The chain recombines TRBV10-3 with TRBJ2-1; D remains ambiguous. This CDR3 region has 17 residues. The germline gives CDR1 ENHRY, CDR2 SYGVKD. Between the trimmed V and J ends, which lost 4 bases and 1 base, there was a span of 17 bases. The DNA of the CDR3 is TGTGCCATCAGTGTGTATCCGAGTGTCGGTTCCTACAATGAGCAGTTCTTC. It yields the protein CAISVYPSVGSYNEQFF.

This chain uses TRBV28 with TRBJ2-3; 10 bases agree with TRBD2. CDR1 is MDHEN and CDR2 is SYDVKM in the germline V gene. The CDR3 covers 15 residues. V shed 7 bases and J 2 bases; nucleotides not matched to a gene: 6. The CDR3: CASTLGTSDTDTQYF. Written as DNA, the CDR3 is TGTGCCAGCACCCTCGGGACTAGCGACACAGATACGCAGTATTTT. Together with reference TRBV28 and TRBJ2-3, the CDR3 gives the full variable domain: DVKVTQSSRYLVKRTGEKVFLECVQDMDHENMFWYRQDPGLGLRLIYFSYDVKMKEKGDIPEGYSVSREKKERFSLILESASTNQTSMYLCASTLGTSDTDTQYFGPGTRLTVL.

CDR3 sequence reads: CASSPTGSRASSYNEQFF. In nucleotides, the CDR3 is TGTGCCAGCAGTCCCACAGGGTCCAGGGCTAGCTCCTACAATGAGCAGTTCTTC. J is TRBJ2-1 and V is TRBV27, with a weak D call TRBD1 (6 bases). The CDR3 contains 18 residues. Deletions cut 5 bases from V and 0 bases from J, with 20 bases between. The germline gives CDR1 MNHEY, CDR2 SMNVEV (reference sequence).

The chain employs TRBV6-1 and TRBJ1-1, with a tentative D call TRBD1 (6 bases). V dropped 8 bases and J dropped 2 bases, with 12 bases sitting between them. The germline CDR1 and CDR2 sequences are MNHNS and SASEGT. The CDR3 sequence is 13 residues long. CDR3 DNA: TGTGCCAGCCAAACAGGGATCAACACTGAAGCTTTCTTT. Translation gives CASQTGINTEAFF.